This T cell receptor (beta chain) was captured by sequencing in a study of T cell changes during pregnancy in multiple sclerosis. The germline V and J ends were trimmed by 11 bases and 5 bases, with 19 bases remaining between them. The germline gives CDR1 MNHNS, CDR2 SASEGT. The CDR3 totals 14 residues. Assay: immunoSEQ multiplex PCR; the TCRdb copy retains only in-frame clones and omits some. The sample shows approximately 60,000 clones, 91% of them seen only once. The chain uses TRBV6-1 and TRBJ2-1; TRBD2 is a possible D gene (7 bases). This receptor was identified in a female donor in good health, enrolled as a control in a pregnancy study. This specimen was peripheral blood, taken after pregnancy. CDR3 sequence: CAGTRGEGHNEQFF. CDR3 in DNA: TGTGCCGGGACAAGGGGGGAGGGACACAATGAGCAGTTCTTC.